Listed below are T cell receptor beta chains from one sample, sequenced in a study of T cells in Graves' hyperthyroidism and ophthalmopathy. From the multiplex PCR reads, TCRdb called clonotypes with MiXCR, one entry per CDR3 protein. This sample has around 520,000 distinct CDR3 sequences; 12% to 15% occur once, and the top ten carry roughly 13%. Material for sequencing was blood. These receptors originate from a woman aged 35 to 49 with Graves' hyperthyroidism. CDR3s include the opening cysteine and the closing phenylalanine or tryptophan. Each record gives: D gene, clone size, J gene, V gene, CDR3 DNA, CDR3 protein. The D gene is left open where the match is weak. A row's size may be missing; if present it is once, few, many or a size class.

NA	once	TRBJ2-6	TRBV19	TGTGCCAGTCCGGGACCCTCCTCTGGGGCCAACGTCCTGACTTTC	CASPGPSSGANVLTF
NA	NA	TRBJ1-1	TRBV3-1	TGTGCCAGCAGCCAAGACGCTTTTTCGGGTGGAGCTTTCTTT	CASSQDAFSGGAFF
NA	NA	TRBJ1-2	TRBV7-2	TGTGCCAGCAGCTTAGCGTGGCGCCTATATGGCTACACCTTC	CASSLAWRLYGYTF
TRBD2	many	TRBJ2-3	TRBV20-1	TGCAGTGCTCCCGGGACTACCCGCACAGATACGCAGTATTTT	CSAPGTTRTDTQYF
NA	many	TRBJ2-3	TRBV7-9	TGTGCCAGCAGCTTAGATCGATTTGGAGGCACAGATACGCAGTATTTT	CASSLDRFGGTDTQYF
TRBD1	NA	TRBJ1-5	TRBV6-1	TGTGCCAGCAGTGACGGACAGGGCGCCAATCAGCCCCAGCATTTT	CASSDGQGANQPQHF
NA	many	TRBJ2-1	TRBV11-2	TGTGCCAGCAGCTCGTCCGGGACTTTTTACAATGAGCAGTTCTTC	CASSSSGTFYNEQFF
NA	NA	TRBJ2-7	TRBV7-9	TGCGCCAGCAGCCAATTGACGGGGCTACAGGAGCAGTACTTC	CASSQLTGLQEQYF
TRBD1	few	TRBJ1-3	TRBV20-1	TGCAGTGCTAGGGAGGGGGCAGGTGGAAACACCATATATTTT	CSAREGAGGNTIYF
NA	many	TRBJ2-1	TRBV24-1	TGTGCCACCAGTGGAGGACCGGGACGTTTAAGAAACAATGAGCAGTTCTTC	CATSGGPGRLRNNEQFF
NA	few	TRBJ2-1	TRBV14	TGTGCCAGCAGCCAACAGGGTTTCTACAATGAGCAGTTCTTC	CASSQQGFYNEQFF
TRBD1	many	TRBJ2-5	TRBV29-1	TGCAGCGTAGAGCAACCGGGACAGCAAGAGACCCAGTACTTC	CSVEQPGQQETQYF
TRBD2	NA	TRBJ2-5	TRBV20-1	TGCAGTGCCCAGGGACTAGCGGGAGAGACCCAGTACTTC	CSAQGLAGETQYF
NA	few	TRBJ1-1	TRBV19	TGTGCCAGTAGTATAGTAGGGCTCACTGAAGCTTTCTTT	CASSIVGLTEAFF
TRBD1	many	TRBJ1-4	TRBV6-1	TGTGCCAGCACCGACGCGGACAGGGGGCCTGAAAAACTGTTTTTT	CASTDADRGPEKLFF
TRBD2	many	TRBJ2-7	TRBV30	TGTGCCTGGAGTTCGGGGGCGGGGGGCTACGAGCAGTACTTC	CAWSSGAGGYEQYF
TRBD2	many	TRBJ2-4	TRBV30	TGTGCCTGGAGCCCCACTAGCGGAGCCCTAGCCAAAAACATTCAGTACTTC	CAWSPTSGALAKNIQYF
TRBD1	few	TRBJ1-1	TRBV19	TGTGCCTGCGGGACAGGGACTTTCACTGAAGCTTTCTTT	CACGTGTFTEAFF
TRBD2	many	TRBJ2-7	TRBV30	TGTGCCTGGAGTGATGGACTAGCGGGAGGTCATCTAACCTACGAGCAGTACTTC	CAWSDGLAGGHLTYEQYF
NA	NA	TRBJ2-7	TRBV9	TGTGCCAGCAGCGCGTGGGGGGACATCTTCTACGAGCAGTACTTC	CASSAWGDIFYEQYF
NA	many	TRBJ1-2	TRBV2	TGTGCCAGCAGTGAAGAGGGGGGGTATGGCTACACCTTC	CASSEEGGYGYTF
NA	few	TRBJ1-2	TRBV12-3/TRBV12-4	TGTGCCAGCAGTTTGTTGAGGGAGAGGTACACCTTC	CASSLLRERYTF
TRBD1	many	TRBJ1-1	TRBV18	TGTGCCAGCTCACCAGAATCAGGGGGAACTGAAGCTTTCTTT	CASSPESGGTEAFF
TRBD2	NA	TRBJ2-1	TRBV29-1	TGCAGCGTTGAAAGCGGGAGGGCCTACAATGAGCAGTTCTTC	CSVESGRAYNEQFF
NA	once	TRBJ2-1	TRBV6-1	TGTGCCAGCAGCCCCCCGGACCTACGAGATGAGCAGTTCTTC	CASSPPDLRDEQFF
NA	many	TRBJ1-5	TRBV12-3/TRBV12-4	TGTGCCAGCACCTCACGGGGGCCGAATGGCAATCAGCCCCAGCATTTT	CASTSRGPNGNQPQHF